These T cell receptor beta chains were read from a single sample in a study of shared clonotypes between healthy human individuals. The protocol was immunoSEQ multiplex PCR, while the TCRdb copy is restricted to in-frame clones and leaves out a portion. The sample includes hundreds of thousands of clones, approximately 79% seen only once; the top ten take over 1.5%. The specimen was memory CD4+ T cells sorted from blood. The source is a woman aged 30 to 39 in good health. Both conserved end residues are part of each CDR3. The D gene is left open where the match is weak. Not every row has a clone size; where given, it reads once, few, many or a size class.

v_gene	j_gene	d_gene	abundance	CDR3aa	CDR3nt
TRBV28	TRBJ2-6	NA	NA	CASSFQGRANVLTF	TGTGCCAGCAGTTTCCAGGGGAGGGCCAACGTCCTGACTTTC
TRBV18	TRBJ2-7	NA	NA	CASSPSGSSYEQYF	TGTGCCAGCTCACCCTCCGGGTCCTCCTACGAGCAGTACTTC
TRBV6-6	TRBJ1-6	NA	NA	CASSYRQGDNSPLHF	TGTGCCAGCAGTTACAGGCAGGGTGATAATTCACCCCTCCACTTT
TRBV5-1	TRBJ2-7	TRBD2	NA	CASSLVPLGAGAYEQYF	TGCGCCAGCAGCTTGGTACCGCTCGGAGCGGGGGCCTACGAGCAGTACTTC
TRBV7-8	TRBJ2-7	NA	NA	CASSLVQGPYEQYF	TGTGCCAGCAGCCTAGTTCAGGGTCCCTACGAGCAGTACTTC
TRBV15	TRBJ1-2	NA	NA	CATSRDQVDLYGYTF	TGTGCCACCAGCAGAGATCAAGTGGACCTCTATGGCTACACCTTC
TRBV28	TRBJ2-3	NA	once	CASTRNGHTQYF	TGTGCCAGCACCAGAAATGGCCATACGCAGTATTTT
TRBV28	TRBJ1-1	NA	many	CASSQTTEAFF	TGTGCCAGCAGTCAGACCACTGAAGCTTTCTTT
TRBV5-4	TRBJ2-1	NA	NA	CASSVNTNVGNEQFF	TGTGCCAGCAGCGTTAATACTAATGTTGGCAATGAGCAGTTCTTC
TRBV28	TRBJ2-3	TRBD1	NA	CASSSSGQAIGDTQYF	TGTGCCAGCAGTTCTTCCGGACAGGCAATTGGGGATACGCAGTATTTT
TRBV9	TRBJ1-1	TRBD1	NA	CASSFSDRGPEAFF	TGTGCCAGCAGCTTCTCCGACAGGGGCCCTGAAGCTTTCTTT
TRBV6-1	TRBJ2-1	TRBD2	NA	CASSEARSGSPEQFF	TGTGCCAGCAGTGAAGCGCGGAGCGGGAGTCCTGAGCAGTTCTTC
TRBV6-4	TRBJ1-2	NA	few	CASSADDSQGYTF	TGTGCCAGCAGTGCCGACGACAGTCAGGGCTACACCTTC
TRBV14	TRBJ2-5	NA	NA	CASSQGARAYSWLLETQYF	TGTGCCAGCAGCCAGGGCGCGAGGGCCTACTCTTGGTTGCTCGAGACCCAGTACTTC
TRBV11-2	TRBJ2-7	NA	NA	CASSLGLLSSYEQYF	TGTGCCAGCAGCTTAGGGCTCCTTAGCTCCTACGAGCAGTACTTC
TRBV11-2	TRBJ1-1	NA	NA	CASSFDLGGYSEAFF	TGTGCCAGCAGCTTTGACCTCGGGGGGTACTCTGAAGCTTTCTTT
TRBV28	TRBJ2-3	NA	NA	CASTLGGPLDTQYF	TGTGCCAGCACCCTAGGAGGGCCCTTAGATACGCAGTATTTT
TRBV5-1	TRBJ2-7	NA	once	CASSLDSSFSYEQYF	TGCGCCAGCAGCTTGGATTCTAGTTTTTCTTACGAGCAGTACTTC
TRBV6-6	TRBJ1-2	NA	NA	CASSLTEQDGYTF	TGTGCCAGCAGCCTGACGGAGCAGGATGGCTACACCTTC
TRBV4-1	TRBJ1-1	NA	NA	CASSQGVRGGTEAFF	TGCGCCAGCAGCCAAGGAGTCAGGGGTGGGACTGAAGCTTTCTTT
TRBV28	TRBJ2-4	NA	NA	CASSLEQIIAKNIQYF	TGTGCCAGCAGTTTAGAACAGATAATAGCCAAAAACATTCAGTACTTC
TRBV21-1	TRBJ2-7	NA	NA	CASSKDRAQPNSYEQYF	TGTGCCAGCAGCAAAGATAGGGCACAGCCTAACTCCTACGAGCAGTACTTC
TRBV18	TRBJ1-5	NA	NA	CASSPASHGNQPQHF	TGTGCCAGCTCACCAGCATCCCATGGCAATCAGCCCCAGCATTTT
TRBV2	TRBJ2-1	NA	few	CASSDLNGGMNEQFF	TGTGCCAGCAGTGATTTAAACGGAGGGATGAATGAGCAGTTCTTC
TRBV11-1	TRBJ1-1	NA	NA	CASSFLGTQNTEAFF	TGTGCCAGCAGCTTCCTCGGGACACAGAACACTGAAGCTTTCTTT
TRBV28	TRBJ2-5	TRBD2	NA	CASSLPGTNQETQYF	TGTGCCAGCAGTCTTCCCGGGACTAACCAAGAGACCCAGTACTTC
TRBV19	TRBJ2-5	TRBD1	NA	CASNEVQGAETQYF	TGTGCCAGTAACGAGGTACAGGGGGCAGAGACCCAGTACTTC
TRBV14	TRBJ2-2	TRBD2	NA	CASSPGTSGSFGELFF	TGTGCCAGCAGCCCCGGGACTAGCGGGAGTTTCGGGGAGCTGTTTTTT
TRBV2	TRBJ2-1	NA	NA	CASSGLSGTYNEQFF	TGTGCCAGCAGTGGCCTTAGCGGCACCTACAATGAGCAGTTCTTC
TRBV29-1	TRBJ2-5	NA	NA	CSVADPSPAETQYF	TGCAGCGTTGCTGACCCTTCTCCCGCAGAGACCCAGTACTTC
TRBV2	TRBJ2-7	TRBD2	NA	CASSEIVGLADEYEQYF	TGTGCCAGCAGTGAAATAGTAGGACTAGCGGATGAATACGAGCAGTACTTC
TRBV19	TRBJ1-5	NA	NA	CASSNQFGQPQHF	TGTGCCAGTAGTAATCAGTTTGGTCAGCCCCAGCATTTT
TRBV25-1	TRBJ2-5	NA	NA	CASSDWGKETQYF	TGTGCCAGCAGTGATTGGGGAAAGGAGACCCAGTACTTC
TRBV11-2	TRBJ2-3	TRBD2	NA	CASSFLNREVGDTQYF	TGTGCCAGCAGCTTTTTAAACCGGGAGGTAGGAGATACGCAGTATTTT
TRBV28	TRBJ2-6	NA	NA	CASSRQGFSRGANVLTF	TGTGCCAGCAGTAGGCAGGGCTTTTCTCGCGGGGCCAACGTCCTGACTTTC
TRBV4-1	TRBJ2-1	TRBD2	NA	CASSQPTSGRRHEQFF	TGCGCCAGCAGCCAACCGACTAGCGGGAGAAGGCATGAGCAGTTCTTC
TRBV7-9	TRBJ2-3	TRBD2	NA	CASSPSGRADTQYF	TGTGCCAGCAGCCCCAGCGGGAGAGCCGATACGCAGTATTTT
TRBV28	TRBJ1-1	NA	NA	CASRRQNTEAFF	TGTGCCAGCAGACGACAGAACACTGAAGCTTTCTTT
TRBV7-9	TRBJ2-2	NA	NA	CASSLRDSNTGELFF	TGTGCCAGCAGCTTACGGGACTCGAACACCGGGGAGCTGTTTTTT